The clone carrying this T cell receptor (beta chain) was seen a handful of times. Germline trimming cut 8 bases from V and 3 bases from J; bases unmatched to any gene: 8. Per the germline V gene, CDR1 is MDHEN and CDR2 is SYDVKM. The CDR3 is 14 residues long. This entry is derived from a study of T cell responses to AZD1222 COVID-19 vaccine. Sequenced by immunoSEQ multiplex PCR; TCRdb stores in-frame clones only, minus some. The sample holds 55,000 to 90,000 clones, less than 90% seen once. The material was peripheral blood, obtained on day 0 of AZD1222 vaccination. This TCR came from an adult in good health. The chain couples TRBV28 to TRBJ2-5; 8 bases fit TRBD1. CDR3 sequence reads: CASDSRGRKETQYF. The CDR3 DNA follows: TGTGCCAGCGATTCCAGGGGGCGTAAAGAGACCCAGTACTTC.